These 11 T cell receptor beta chains were sequenced from one sample in a study of T cells after yellow fever vaccination. One entry per CDR3 protein, called by TCRdb with MiXCR from the 5' RACE reads. Among 300,000 or so distinct CDR3 sequences, approximately 4.2% were seen once, and the ten largest hold around 24%. The specimen was PBMCs, collected 5 days after the yellow fever booster vaccination. The source is a man between 18 and 29 years old who received the YFV17D yellow fever vaccine.

At least ten counts were recorded for this clonotype. The chain combines TRBV6-6 with TRBJ1-4; tentative D call: TRBD1 (5 bases). Germline assignment: CDR1 MNHNY and CDR2 SVGAGI (reference sequence). Trimming took 0 bases from V and 7 from J, leaving 15 bases between them. The CDR3 has 16 residues. CDR3 DNA sequence: TGTGCCAGCAGTTACTCGAGAGGGGTCGGGGGTGAAAAACTGTTTTTT. Amino acids: CASSYSRGVGGEKLFF.

This clonotype was picked up a small number of times. The genes are TRBV28 and TRBJ2-5, with a tentative D call TRBD1 (6 bases). The CDR3 runs 16 residues. CDR1 and CDR2 (germline): MDHEN, SYDVKM. Trimming left V 3 bases short and J 0 bases short, with 14 bases between. DNA for the CDR3: TGTGCCAGCAGTTTTCTTCTGGGGGCCTACCAAGAGACCCAGTACTTC. This encodes CASSFLLGAYQETQYF.

This clonotype was picked up many times. This chain uses TRBV18 with TRBJ2-7; D perhaps matches TRBD2 (6 bases). This CDR3 is 14 amino acids long. Germline loops: CDR1 KGHSH, CDR2 LQKENI. The V and J ends lost 3 bases and 3 bases respectively, with 12 bases between them. The DNA of the CDR3 is TGTGCCAGCTCACCGGGGGGACCGAGCTACGAGCAGTACGTC. This codes for CASSPGGPSYEQYV.

This rearrangement joins TRBV4-3 to TRBJ2-1; D might be TRBD1 (5 bases). Deletions cut 2 bases from V and 8 bases from J, with 16 bases between. The CDR3 contains 15 residues. Germline loops: CDR1 LGHNA, CDR2 YSLEER. CDR3 sequence: CASSQQGSYRDEQFF. The CDR3 DNA reads as TGCGCCAGCAGCCAACAGGGATCATACCGGGATGAGCAGTTCTTC.

This clonotype was counted ten times or more. The rearrangement uses TRBV7-9 and TRBJ2-5; 7 bases align to TRBD1. The germline V gene encodes CDR1 SEHNR and CDR2 FQNEAQ (reference sequence). The CDR3 has 15 amino acids. J gave up 7 bases and V 2 bases, and 10 bases lay outside the gene matches. The CDR3: CASSLTSVGQSTQYF. CDR3 DNA sequence: TGTGCCAGCAGCTTAACGAGTGTGGGACAGTCGACCCAGTACTTC. The whole variable domain, remainder taken from reference TRBV7-9 and TRBJ2-5, is DTGVSQNPRHKITKRGQNVTFRCDPISEHNRLYWYRQTLGQGPEFLTYFQNEAQLEKSRLLSDRFSAERPKGSFSTLEIQRTEQGDSAMYLCASSLTSVGQSTQYFGPGTRLLVL.

A few counts support this clonotype. This chain joins TRBV12-3 or TRBV12-4 and TRBJ2-2; 12 positions match TRBD2. The CDR3 spans 17 residues. Trimming took 4 bases from V and 3 from J; bases not matched to a gene: 6. The chain's CDR3 is CASSSWTSGAHTGELFF. The CDR3 DNA follows: TGTGCCAGCAGTTCTTGGACTAGCGGGGCCCACACCGGGGAGCTGTTTTTT.

This clonotype turned up a few times. The rearrangement links TRBV12-3 or TRBV12-4 to TRBJ2-5; D perhaps matches TRBD2 (7 bases). Trimming stripped 6 bases from V and 5 bases from J, with 10 bases between. This CDR3 spans 12 amino acids. The CDR3 loop reads CASRKGGETQYF. The CDR3 DNA follows: TGTGCCAGCAGAAAGGGGGGGGAGACCCAGTACTTC.

The chain is built from TRBV15 and TRBJ2-2, with 9 nucleotides matching TRBD1. CDR1 is LNHNV, CDR2 YYDKDF, per germline (reference sequence). Trimming took 5 bases from V and 7 from J; bases not matched to a gene: 8. The CDR3 consists of 15 residues. As DNA, the CDR3 is TGTGCCACCAGCTTCCTCCGGACAGGGGACGGGGAGCTGTTTTTT. It codes for CATSFLRTGDGELFF.

This clonotype was picked up a small number of times. The rearrangement joins TRBV4-3 to TRBJ1-2; possibly TRBD1 for D (5 bases). The CDR3 contains 15 residues. Trimming removed 2 bases at V and 3 bases at J, with 13 bases between. Germline V gene lookup returns CDR1 LGHNA and CDR2 YSLEER. The CDR3 protein is CASSQKEGHYYGYTF. Here the CDR3 DNA reads TGCGCCAGCAGCCAAAAGGAAGGACACTACTATGGCTACACCTTC.

This chain links TRBV11-2 with TRBJ2-1; D possibly corresponds to TRBD2 (6 bases). With 0 bases removed from V and 4 bases from J, the gap between germline ends came to 13 bases. Germline CDR1 and CDR2: SGHAT and FQNNGV. The CDR3 is 16 residues long. CDR3 DNA: TGTGCCAGCAGCTTAGATCGGCGGGGTGCGTACAATGAGCAGTTCTTC. The encoded protein is CASSLDRRGAYNEQFF. Based on the CDR3 plus reference TRBV11-2 and TRBJ2-1, the full variable domain is EAGVAQSPRYKIIEKRQSVAFWCNPISGHATLYWYQQILGQGPKLLIQFQNNGVVDDSQLPKDRFSAERLKGVDSTLKIQPAKLEDSAVYLCASSLDRRGAYNEQFFGPGTRLTVL.

This chain uses TRBV6-1 with TRBJ1-6; 7 bases fit TRBD1. Germline values: CDR1 MNHNS, CDR2 SASEGT. With V trimmed by 6 bases and J by 7 bases, 6 bases remained unmatched. The CDR3 extends over 14 amino acids. CDR3 nucleotide sequence: TGTGCCAGCAGGACAGGGAGGGCGAATTCACCCCTCCACTTT. It encodes CASRTGRANSPLHF.